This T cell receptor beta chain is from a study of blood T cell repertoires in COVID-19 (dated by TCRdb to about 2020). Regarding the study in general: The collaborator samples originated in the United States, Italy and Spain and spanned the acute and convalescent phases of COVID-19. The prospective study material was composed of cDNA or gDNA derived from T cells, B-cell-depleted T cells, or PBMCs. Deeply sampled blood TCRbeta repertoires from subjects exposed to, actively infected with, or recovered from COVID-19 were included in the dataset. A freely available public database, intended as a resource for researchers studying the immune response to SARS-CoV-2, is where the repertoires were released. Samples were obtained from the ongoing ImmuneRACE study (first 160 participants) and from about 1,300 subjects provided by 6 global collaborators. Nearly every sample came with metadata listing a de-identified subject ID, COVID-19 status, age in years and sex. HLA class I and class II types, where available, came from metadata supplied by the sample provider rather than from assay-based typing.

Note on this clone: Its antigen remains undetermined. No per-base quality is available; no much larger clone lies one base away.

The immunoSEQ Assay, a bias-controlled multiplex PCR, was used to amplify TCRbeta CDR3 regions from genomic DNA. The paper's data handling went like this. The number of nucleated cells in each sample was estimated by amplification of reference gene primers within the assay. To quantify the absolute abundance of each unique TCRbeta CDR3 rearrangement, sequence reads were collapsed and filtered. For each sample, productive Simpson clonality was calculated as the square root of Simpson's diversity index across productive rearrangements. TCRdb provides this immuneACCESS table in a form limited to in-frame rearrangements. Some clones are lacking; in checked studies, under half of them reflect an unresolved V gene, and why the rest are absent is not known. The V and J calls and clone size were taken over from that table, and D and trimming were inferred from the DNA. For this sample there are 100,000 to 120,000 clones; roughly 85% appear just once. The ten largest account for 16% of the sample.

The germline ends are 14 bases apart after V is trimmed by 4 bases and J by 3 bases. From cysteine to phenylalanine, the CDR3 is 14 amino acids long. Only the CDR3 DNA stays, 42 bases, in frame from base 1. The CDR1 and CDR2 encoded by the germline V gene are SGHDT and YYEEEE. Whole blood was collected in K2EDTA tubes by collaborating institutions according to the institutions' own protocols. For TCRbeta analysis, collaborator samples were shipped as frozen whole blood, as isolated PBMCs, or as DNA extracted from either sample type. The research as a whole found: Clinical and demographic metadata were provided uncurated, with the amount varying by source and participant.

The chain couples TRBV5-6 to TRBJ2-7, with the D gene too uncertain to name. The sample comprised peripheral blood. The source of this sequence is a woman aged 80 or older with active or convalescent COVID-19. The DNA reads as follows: TGTGCCAGCAGCATTCTCCAACATCGCTACGAGCAGTACTTC. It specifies CASSILQHRYEQYF.